These 20 T cell receptor beta chains share one sample of origin, sequenced in a study of blood T cell repertoires in COVID-19. Profiled with immunoSEQ multiplex PCR; TCRdb holds only in-frame clones, not every one. The sample lists over 400,000 clones, 75% to 90% occurring once. Sequenced sample: PBMCs or T cells enriched from blood (not recorded which). These receptors came from a woman aged 55-70 years who had recovered from COVID-19.

J is TRBJ1-6 and V is TRBV6-5; D uncertain. In germline, CDR1 is MNHEY, CDR2 SVGAGI. V lost 6 bases to trimming and J lost 10 bases, with 10 bases between them. There are 12 residues in the CDR3. The CDR3 here is CASRESGSPLHF. The CDR3 bases are TGTGCCAGCAGGGAGTCGGGGTCACCCCTCCACTTT.

V is TRBV2 and J is TRBJ1-2, with 9 bases matching TRBD1. This CDR3 comprises 14 residues. Germline CDR1 and CDR2: SNHLY and FYNNEI. Losses at the gene ends were 6 bases for V and 8 bases for J; bases not matched to a gene: 10. For the CDR3, the DNA is TGTGCCAGCAGCACAGGGGGCAATCGAGGAGGCTACACCTTC. Amino acids: CASSTGGNRGGYTF.

This chain joins TRBV19 and TRBJ1-5; 9 nucleotides agree with TRBD1. The CDR3 runs to 19 residues. Germline CDR1 and CDR2: LNHDA and SQIVND (reference sequence). Trimming took 0 bases from V and 5 from J; bases not matched to a gene: 14. The CDR3 sequence: CASSIDRLKTGGVDQPQHF. The CDR3 coding sequence is TGTGCCAGTAGTATAGATCGCCTCAAGACAGGGGGTGTCGATCAGCCCCAGCATTTT.

The rearrangement joins TRBV7-9 to TRBJ2-3; D is perhaps TRBD1 (6 bases). The CDR3 consists of 14 residues. The germline V gene has CDR1 SEHNR and CDR2 FQNEAQ (reference sequence). V shed 8 bases and J shed 0 bases, with 12 bases lying between them. CDR3 residues: CASGSGQSTDTQYF. The CDR3, as DNA: TGTGCCAGCGGATCTGGACAGAGCACAGATACGCAGTATTTT.

The chain recombines TRBV5-1 with TRBJ2-1, with D possibly matching TRBD1 (6 bases). V lost 3 bases to trimming and J lost 0 bases, with 10 bases between them. This CDR3 contains 15 residues. Per the germline V gene, CDR1 is SGHRS and CDR2 is YFSETQ. CDR3 region: CASSYRTDSYNEQFF. In DNA form, the CDR3 reads TGCGCCAGCAGCTACCGGACAGACTCCTACAATGAGCAGTTCTTC.

The CDR3 protein is CASSESGGKSYEQYF. Here the CDR3 DNA reads TGTGCCAGCAGTGAATCGGGAGGAAAGAGCTACGAGCAGTACTTC. This rearrangement joins TRBV25-1 to TRBJ2-7; 7 bases are shared with TRBD2. Germline-derived CDR1 and CDR2 are MGHDK and SYGVNS. The CDR3 is 15 residues long. V lost 1 base and J lost 3; bases outside the gene matches: 6.

CDR3 loop: CASSGGLAGTDTQYF. For the CDR3, the DNA is TGTGCCAGCAGCGGAGGTCTAGCGGGCACAGATACGCAGTATTTT. The rearrangement uses TRBV7-9 and TRBJ2-3; TRBD2 agrees at 7 bases. V shed 5 bases and J 1 base; nucleotides not matched to a gene: 6. The CDR3 totals 15 residues. Germline CDR1 SEHNR, CDR2 FQNEAQ (reference sequence). Variable domain in full (rest from reference TRBV7-9 and TRBJ2-3): DTGVSQNPRHKITKRGQNVTFRCDPISEHNRLYWYRQTLGQGPEFLTYFQNEAQLEKSRLLSDRFSAERPKGSFSTLEIQRTEQGDSAMYLCASSGGLAGTDTQYFGPGTRLTVL.

A word on this clone: The sample contains more than one DNA sequence encoding this CDR3. The chain is built from TRBV2 and TRBJ1-4; possible D gene TRBD1, 6 bases. V was shortened by 6 bases and J by 5 bases, with 10 bases between the two germline ends. Per the germline V gene, CDR1 is SNHLY and CDR2 is FYNNEI. This CDR3 spans 13 amino acids. CDR3 loop: CASRGRGNEKLFF. The CDR3 DNA sequence: TGTGCCAGCAGGGGCAGGGGAAATGAAAAACTGTTTTTT.

Comments on this clone: The sample contains more than one DNA sequence encoding this CDR3. The chain recombines TRBV12-3 or TRBV12-4 with TRBJ1-3; TRBD1 is a possible D gene (5 bases). Trimming left V 5 bases short and J 4 bases short, with 6 bases between. There are 12 residues in the CDR3. The CDR3 here is CASSPGGNTIYF. CDR3 DNA: TGTGCCAGCAGTCCAGGGGGAAACACCATATATTTT.

This clone was seen only once. The chain combines TRBV5-8 with TRBJ2-3; tentative D call: TRBD2 (6 bases). Trimming removed 7 bases at V and 0 bases at J, with 12 bases between. The CDR3 is 14 amino acids. CDR1 is SGHTS, CDR2 YDEGEE, per germline. The CDR3 region is CASCVGGSTDTQYF. The DNA of the CDR3 is TGTGCCAGCTGCGTTGGGGGGAGCACAGATACGCAGTATTTT.

This chain connects TRBV23-1 to TRBJ1-2; perhaps TRBD1 as D (6 bases). TRBV23-1 is classed as an ORF, of uncertain function. The V end was cut by 6 bases, the J end by 4 bases, with 18 bases between. The CDR3 length is 15 residues. The CDR3 spells CASRETGGYRYGYTF. CDR3 bases: TGCGCCAGCAGGGAGACAGGAGGTTACCGCTATGGCTACACCTTC.

The chain has TRBV3-1 (or the pseudogene TRBV3-2) and TRBJ2-7, with unresolved D. Trimming took 1 base from V and 3 from J, leaving 7 bases between them. Per the germline V gene, CDR1 is LGHDT and CDR2 is YNNKEL (reference sequence). The CDR3 totals 13 residues. The CDR3 is CASSQVSNYEQYF. The CDR3 DNA reads as TGTGCCAGCAGCCAAGTCAGTAACTACGAGCAGTACTTC.

The V and J genes are TRBV2 and TRBJ1-3; D gene uncertain. Trimming stripped 5 bases from V and 0 bases from J, with 11 bases between. Germline lookup yields CDR1 SNHLY and CDR2 FYNNEI. The CDR3 spans 15 residues. CDR3 amino acids: CASSSQYFSGNTIYF. In DNA, the CDR3 is TGTGCCAGCAGTTCCCAGTATTTCTCTGGAAACACCATATATTTT.

The chain carries TRBV5-1 and TRBJ2-3, with unresolved D. Germline CDR1 is SGHRS and CDR2 is YFSETQ. Between the trimmed V and J ends, which lost 0 bases and 2 bases, there was a span of 7 bases. This CDR3 has 14 amino acids. The CDR3, as DNA: TGCGCCAGCAGCTTGGCAGGCCCCACAGATACGCAGTATTTT. Residues: CASSLAGPTDTQYF. Based on the CDR3 plus reference TRBV5-1 and TRBJ2-3, the full variable domain is KAGVTQTPRYLIKTRGQQVTLSCSPISGHRSVSWYQQTPGQGLQFLFEYFSETQRNKGNFPGRFSGRQFSNSRSEMNVSTLELGDSALYLCASSLAGPTDTQYFGPGTRLTVL.

J is TRBJ2-1 and V is TRBV3-1 (or the pseudogene TRBV3-2); D gene uncertain. The germline V gene encodes CDR1 LGHDT and CDR2 YNNKEL (reference sequence). The CDR3 runs 12 residues. Deletions cut 2 bases from V and 9 bases from J, with 8 bases between. CDR3 region: CASSQRVREQFF. CDR3 bases: TGTGCCAGCAGCCAAAGAGTGCGTGAGCAGTTCTTC.

This clone was observed a handful of times. V usage is TRBV24-1 and J usage is TRBJ2-2; 8 bases map to TRBD1. The CDR3 has 15 amino acids. V was clipped by 4 bases and J by 5 bases; unmatched bases: 5. Per germline, CDR1 KGHDR and CDR2 SFDVKD. CDR3 nucleotide sequence: TGTGCCACCAGTGACCGGACAGGGACGACCGGGGAGCTGTTTTTT. Protein sequence: CATSDRTGTTGELFF.

The J gene is TRBJ1-2, the V gene TRBV6-5; TRBD1 agrees at 8 bases. Trimming cost V 5 bases and J 4 bases; bases outside gene matches: 9. The germline gives CDR1 MNHEY, CDR2 SVGAGI. CDR3 length: 15 residues. CDR3: CASSMDRERGYGYTF. The CDR3 coding sequence is TGTGCCAGCAGTATGGACAGGGAGAGAGGCTATGGCTACACCTTC.

The CDR3 bases are TGTGCCACCAGTGACCGGGGACTAGCGGGGGGAGTAAATGAGCAGTTCTTC. Translated: CATSDRGLAGGVNEQFF. V and J are TRBV24-1 and TRBJ2-1; 15 positions agree with TRBD2. The V and J ends lost 4 bases and 7 bases, in that order; junction bases with no gene match: 7. From germline, CDR1 is KGHDR and CDR2 SFDVKD. CDR3 length equals 17 residues.

The chain carries TRBV6-5 and TRBJ2-4; 8 bases align to TRBD1. CDR1 and CDR2 (germline): MNHEY, SVGAGI. The length of the CDR3 is 14 residues. V shed 6 bases, J shed 3 bases, and the junction held 4 bases outside the gene matches. In nucleotides, the CDR3 is TGTGCCAGCAGCCTGACAGGGGTCAAAAACATTCAGTACTTC. Protein: CASSLTGVKNIQYF.

The chain employs TRBV4-1 and TRBJ1-5; the D gene is possibly TRBD1 (5 bases). The germline V gene has CDR1 MGHRA and CDR2 YSYEKL. CDR3 length equals 16 residues. V lost 6 bases and J 2 bases, leaving 17 bases between the germline ends. The CDR3 DNA follows: TGCGCCAGCAGACCCGGACACTCCGGAGGCAATCAGCCCCAGCATTTT. Translated, it gives CASRPGHSGGNQPQHF.